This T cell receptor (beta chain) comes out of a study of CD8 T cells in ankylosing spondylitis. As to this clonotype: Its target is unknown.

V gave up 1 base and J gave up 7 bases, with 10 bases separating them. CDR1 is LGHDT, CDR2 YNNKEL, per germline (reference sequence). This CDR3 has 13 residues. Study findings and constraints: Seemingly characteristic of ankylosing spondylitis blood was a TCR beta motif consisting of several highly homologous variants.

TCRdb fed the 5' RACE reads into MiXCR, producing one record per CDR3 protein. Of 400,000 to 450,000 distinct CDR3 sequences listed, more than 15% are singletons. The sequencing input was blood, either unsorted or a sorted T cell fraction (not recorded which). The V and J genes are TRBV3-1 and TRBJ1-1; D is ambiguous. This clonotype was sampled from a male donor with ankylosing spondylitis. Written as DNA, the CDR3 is TGTGCCAGCAGCCAAGTCGGTGGCAGTGAAGCTTTCTTT. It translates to CASSQVGGSEAFF.